Presented here are 8 T cell receptor beta chains from one specimen sequenced in a study of blood T cells in healthy people across ages. A second about 7 to 12 cycle PCR used barcoded and J-beta primers. TCRdb redid the calling of the 5' RACE reads with MiXCR, one entry per CDR3 protein. This table holds 660,000 or so distinct CDR3 sequences, about 54% found once. Material: blood. Every receptor here comes from a man between 60 and 70 years old in good health.

The chain links TRBV18 to TRBJ2-7, with 13 nucleotides matching TRBD2. CDR1 and CDR2 (germline): KGHSH, LQKENI. The CDR3 contains 18 residues. The V gene end was trimmed by 5 bases and the J gene end by 3 bases; junction bases not matched to a gene: 13. CDR3 DNA: TGTGCCAGCTCAATCGGGACTAGCGGGACGAATGGGGTCTACGAGCAGTACTTC. Translating it yields CASSIGTSGTNGVYEQYF.

This chain uses TRBV12-3 or TRBV12-4 with TRBJ2-3; D is tentatively TRBD1 or TRBD2 (5 bases each). This CDR3 contains 15 residues. V was trimmed by 7 bases and J by 4 bases, leaving 18 bases between them. CDR3 bases: TGTGCCAGCACCTCATTCACTGGGACCGCAGATACGCAGTATTTT. As protein: CASTSFTGTADTQYF.

V and J are TRBV20-1 and TRBJ2-5; D may match TRBD1 or TRBD2 (5 bases each). The CDR3 is 12 residues long. V lost 5 bases, J lost 6 bases, and 13 bases lay in between. Germline-derived CDR1 and CDR2 are DFQATT and SNEGSKA (reference sequence). The chain's CDR3 is CSAPDKGQTQYF. CDR3 nucleotides: TGCAGTGCTCCGGACAAGGGACAGACCCAGTACTTC.

CDR3 sequence reads: CASTPGLAGINEQFF. For the CDR3, the DNA is TGTGCCAGCACCCCGGGACTAGCGGGGATCAATGAGCAGTTCTTC. V is TRBV12-3 or TRBV12-4 and J is TRBJ2-1, with TRBD2 matching 13 bases. This CDR3 has 15 residues. After removal of 7 bases from V and 6 bases from J, the junction contained 6 bases not matched to a gene.

The CDR3 loop is CASSLYQGNNEQFF. The DNA for the CDR3 is TGTGCCAGCAGCCTTTATCAGGGGAACAATGAGCAGTTCTTC. The chain uses TRBV6-6 and TRBJ2-1, with a possible D match to TRBD1 (6 bases). The CDR3 length is 14 residues. Trimming took 6 bases from V and 5 from J, leaving 14 bases between them. Looked up from germline, CDR1 is MNHNY and CDR2 is SVGAGI (reference sequence).

The chain couples TRBV20-1 to TRBJ2-1, with 8 bases matching TRBD2. V was pared by 6 bases and J by 2 bases, with 6 bases of the junction left unmatched. Germline V gene data show CDR1 as DFQATT and CDR2 as SNEGSKA (reference sequence). This CDR3 region has 14 residues. The CDR3 DNA follows: TGCAGTGCCTACGGGGGGGCCCCCTACAATGAGCAGTTCTTC. Translation: CSAYGGAPYNEQFF.

CDR3 bases: TGTGCCAGCAGCTTAGCCCTCCAGACTTCAACAGCCTACGAGCAGTACTTC. Amino acid sequence: CASSLALQTSTAYEQYF. The V and J genes are TRBV11-2 and TRBJ2-7; D unclear. The V gene lost 1 base and the J gene lost 2 bases, with 18 bases spanning the gap. This CDR3 is built from 17 residues. Germline loops: CDR1 SGHAT, CDR2 FQNNGV.

The chain joins TRBV21-1 to TRBJ2-5; TRBD1 is the table's D call, not checked against the DNA. TRBV21-1 has pseudogene status. The CDR3 runs to 13 residues. The CDR3 DNA follows: TGTGCCAGCAGCAGCCGGGACAGGGAGGAAGAGTACTTC. It specifies CASSSRDREEEYF.